Below, 9 T cell receptor beta chains from the same sample are listed, as sequenced in a study of CD8+ T cells in alopecia areata. Documented treatment: oral pan-JAK inhibitor, 5-10 mg twice daily. Investigators isolated RNA and reverse transcribed it into cDNA to act as the sequencing template. The assay was immunoSEQ multiplex PCR, and TCRdb's table has in-frame clones only and misses some. The table lists 130,000 to 150,000 clones, 75% to 85% of them singletons. Sequencing used CD8+ T cells sorted from blood, obtained at week 4, from a patient treated with tofacitinib. The receptor set was obtained from a human donor with alopecia areata.

This sequence joins TRBV29-1 and TRBJ2-3, with 9 bases matching TRBD2. The CDR3 is 13 residues long. The junction had 3 bases not matched to a gene; V was cut back by 4 bases and J by 4 bases. Germline-derived CDR1 and CDR2 are SQVTM and ANQGSEA. CDR3 in DNA: TGCAGCGTTGGTAGCGGGGGATCAGATACGCAGTATTTT. It codes for CSVGSGGSDTQYF.

The chain recombines TRBV7-2 with TRBJ2-7; maybe TRBD2 (6 bases). In germline, CDR1 is SGHTA, CDR2 FQGNSA. V lost 5 bases, J lost 4 bases, and 9 bases lay in between. CDR3 size: 12 residues. The CDR3 DNA reads TGTGCCAGCAGCCCAGCGGGTTACGAGCAGTACTTC. As protein: CASSPAGYEQYF.

The chain is built from TRBV2 and TRBJ1-1, with unresolved D. There are 16 residues in the CDR3. The germline CDR1 and CDR2 sequences are SNHLY and FYNNEI. V lost 6 bases and J lost 0, with 17 bases in between. In DNA form, the CDR3 reads TGTGCCAGCAGGGGAAGAGCTTTAGGGATGAACACTGAAGCTTTCTTT. As protein: CASRGRALGMNTEAFF.

The rearrangement uses TRBV4-1 and TRBJ1-5; D uncertain. This CDR3 is 15 amino acids long. CDR1 and CDR2 (germline): MGHRA, YSYEKL. With 2 bases removed from V and 0 bases from J, the gap between germline ends came to 8 bases. CDR3 in amino acids: CASSQRDYSNQPQHF. The DNA for the CDR3 is TGCGCCAGCAGCCAACGCGACTATAGCAATCAGCCCCAGCATTTT.

V gene TRBV19 combines with J gene TRBJ2-3; 7 bases fit TRBD1. The V segment lost 7 bases and the J segment 6 bases; nucleotides outside the gene matches: 7. The CDR3 sequence is 13 residues long. CDR1 is LNHDA, CDR2 SQIVND, per germline (reference sequence). The CDR3 here is CASKTGTADTQYF. The CDR3 coding sequence is TGTGCCAGTAAAACCGGGACAGCGGATACGCAGTATTTT.

As to this clone: Other nucleotide sequences in the sample specify the same CDR3. The V gene is TRBV7-9, the J gene TRBJ2-5; 8 nucleotides match TRBD1. This CDR3 is built from 15 residues. V dropped 3 bases and J dropped 1; count of bases not matched to a gene: 4. Germline assignment: CDR1 SEHNR and CDR2 FQNEAQ (reference sequence). The CDR3 here is CASSLVGQGQETQYF. The CDR3 DNA reads as TGTGCCAGCAGCTTGGTCGGACAGGGCCAAGAGACCCAGTACTTC.

This clone has a handful of counts. The V and J genes are TRBV7-8 and TRBJ1-1; D might be TRBD1 (6 bases). CDR3 size: 13 residues. V was clipped by 4 bases and J by 7 bases, with 13 bases between them. CDR1 is SGHVS, CDR2 FQNEAQ, per germline. The CDR3 protein is CASSSGAMGEAFF. In nucleotides, the CDR3 is TGTGCCAGCAGCTCAGGGGCAATGGGTGAAGCTTTCTTT.

This chain joins TRBV29-1 and TRBJ1-2; D unclear. The CDR3 loop spans 13 amino acids. V was cut by 4 bases and J by 2 bases, with 11 bases left in between. Germline CDR1 SQVTM, CDR2 ANQGSEA. The CDR3 region is CSVALDTNYGYTF. The DNA for the CDR3 is TGCAGCGTTGCCCTCGACACGAACTATGGCTACACCTTC.

The V and J genes are TRBV9 and TRBJ2-3; 13 bases agree with TRBD2. Germline V gene data show CDR1 as SGDLS and CDR2 as YYNGEE. This CDR3 comprises 17 residues. Trimming removed 3 bases from V and 6 bases from J; junction bases left unmatched: 10. The CDR3 sequence: CASSAEPGTSGDDTQYF. The CDR3 DNA reads as TGTGCCAGCAGCGCCGAACCAGGGACTAGCGGGGACGATACGCAGTATTTT.